Following are 27 T cell receptor beta chains from one sample sequenced in a study of blood T cell repertoires in COVID-19. Sequenced by immunoSEQ multiplex PCR; TCRdb stores in-frame clones only, minus some. The table lists around 60,000 clones, 55% to 80% of them singletons. Sequenced input: peripheral blood. All receptors derive from a woman in her 70s with COVID-19, enrolled during active disease.

The chain links TRBV12-3 or TRBV12-4 to TRBJ1-5; D may be TRBD1 (5 bases). The CDR3 totals 13 residues. V was cut by 7 bases and J by 8 bases, with 15 bases left in between. The CDR3 coding sequence is TGTGCCAGCAAACAGACAGCGGGGGAGCCCCAGCATTTT. Translating it yields CASKQTAGEPQHF.

The rearrangement uses TRBV5-8 and TRBJ1-2; D not resolved. Trimming removed 0 bases at V and 1 base at J, with 13 bases between. Germline V gene sequence: CDR1 SGHTS, CDR2 YDEGEE. The CDR3 spans 16 residues. The CDR3 bases are TGTGCCAGCAGCTTGGAGGGCCGGCGGGTTAACTATGGCTACACCTTC. This sequence encodes CASSLEGRRVNYGYTF.

This chain uses TRBV28 with TRBJ1-2; D possibly corresponds to TRBD1 (5 bases). The CDR3 contains 13 residues. Germline CDR1 MDHEN, CDR2 SYDVKM. V dropped 2 bases and J dropped 8 bases, with 12 bases sitting between them. The CDR3 DNA reads TGTGCCAGCAGTTTACCGGCAGGGCGCGGCTACACCTTC. The encoded protein is CASSLPAGRGYTF.

This chain uses TRBV10-3 with TRBJ2-5; a weak D match, TRBD1 (5 bases). CDR1 and CDR2 (germline): ENHRY, SYGVKD. Trimming took off 5 bases at V and 4 bases at J, with 17 bases between the two ends. This CDR3 has 15 amino acids. The CDR3 sequence: CAISQNGAAGETQYF. The CDR3 DNA sequence: TGTGCCATCAGTCAAAATGGGGCGGCCGGAGAGACCCAGTACTTC.

The chain carries TRBV7-2 and TRBJ1-4; possibly TRBD1 for D (6 bases). CDR3 length equals 14 residues. Trimming stripped 4 bases from V and 8 bases from J, with 14 bases between. Germline V gene lookup returns CDR1 SGHTA and CDR2 FQGNSA. This CDR3 reads CASSYRAGGEKLFF. DNA of the CDR3: TGTGCCAGCAGCTACAGGGCCGGTGGAGAAAAACTGTTTTTT. Combining the CDR3 with reference TRBV7-2 and TRBJ1-4 gives the whole variable domain GAGVSQSPSNKVTEKGKDVELRCDPISGHTALYWYRQSLGQGLEFLIYFQGNSAPDKSGLPSDRFSAERTGGSVSTLTIQRTQQEDSAVYLCASSYRAGGEKLFFGSGTQLSVL.

The V and J genes are TRBV9 and TRBJ1-2; 7 positions agree with TRBD1. The CDR3 consists of 15 residues. CDR1 SGDLS and CDR2 YYNGEE come from the germline V gene. The V gene end was trimmed by 7 bases and the J gene end by 4 bases; junction bases not matched to a gene: 13. CDR3 sequence: CASGPDREGFYGYTF. CDR3 in DNA: TGTGCCAGCGGACCCGACAGGGAAGGTTTCTATGGCTACACCTTC. Looking up the rest from reference TRBV9 and TRBJ1-2 gives the full variable domain: DSGVTQTPKHLITATGQRVTLRCSPRSGDLSVYWYQQSLDQGLQFLIQYYNGEERAKGNILERFSAQQFPDLHSELNLSSLELGDSALYFCASGPDREGFYGYTFGSGTRLTVV.

V and J are TRBV19 and TRBJ2-7; weak D call: TRBD2 (6 bases). The CDR3 spans 14 residues. Germline-derived CDR1 and CDR2 are LNHDA and SQIVND (reference sequence). The V gene lost 3 bases and the J gene lost 3 bases, with 12 bases spanning the gap. The CDR3 DNA is TGTGCCAGTAGTATTAAACCGGGAGACTACGAGCAGTACTTC. Residues: CASSIKPGDYEQYF. The full variable domain, with the rest looked up from reference TRBV19 and TRBJ2-7, is DGGITQSPKYLFRKEGQNVTLSCEQNLNHDAMYWYRQDPGQGLRLIYYSQIVNDFQKGDIAEGYSVSREKKESFPLTVTSAQKNPTAFYLCASSIKPGDYEQYFGPGTRLTVT.

The chain links TRBV5-1 to TRBJ2-7; D ambiguous. There are 13 residues in the CDR3. In germline, CDR1 is SGHRS, CDR2 YFSETQ. Trimming took off 0 bases at V and 0 bases at J, with 4 bases between the two ends. In nucleotides, the CDR3 is TGCGCCAGCAGCTTGGCGAGCTCCTACGAGCAGTACTTC. It translates to CASSLASSYEQYF.

CDR3 nucleotide sequence: TGTGCCAGCAGTAAGGGAGGCGAGCAGTACGTC. It codes for CASSKGGEQYV. The chain uses TRBV27 and TRBJ2-7; D might be TRBD2 (6 bases). The CDR3 consists of 11 residues. Germline lookup yields CDR1 MNHEY and CDR2 SMNVEV (reference sequence). Trimming removed 5 bases from V and 6 bases from J, with 8 bases in between.

The chain joins TRBV12-3 or TRBV12-4 to TRBJ2-5; a possible D gene is TRBD1 (6 bases). Trimming removed 6 bases at V and 6 bases at J, with 14 bases between. The CDR3 runs to 13 residues. The CDR3 DNA sequence: TGTGCCAGCAGCGTCAGGGGCTCGAAGACCCAGTACTTC. Translating gives CASSVRGSKTQYF.

This chain uses TRBV5-1 with TRBJ1-2, with unresolved D. The germline gives CDR1 SGHRS, CDR2 YFSETQ. Trimming pared 1 base from V and 4 bases from J, leaving 11 bases between. This CDR3 region has 14 residues. The CDR3 DNA reads TGCGCCAGCAGCTTGAGAGGATTGGGCTATGGCTACACCTTC. Its protein is CASSLRGLGYGYTF.

The table lists this clone with many counts. The V call is TRBV19, the J call TRBJ1-6; unclear D gene. V was shortened by 2 bases and J by 8 bases, with 13 bases between the two germline ends. Germline-derived CDR1 and CDR2 are LNHDA and SQIVND (reference sequence). The CDR3 covers 15 residues. The CDR3 coding sequence is TGTGCCAGTAGTATAAGCCGTTTTTATGATTCACCCCTCCACTTT. Amino acid sequence: CASSISRFYDSPLHF.

V gene TRBV4-2 combines with J gene TRBJ2-5; 16 nucleotides align to TRBD2. Looked up from germline, CDR1 is LGHNA and CDR2 is YNFKEQ. The trim removed 3 bases at V and 5 bases at J, leaving 9 bases unmatched. This CDR3 spans 18 amino acids. CDR3 coding DNA: TGTGCCAGCAGCCACCCCGGGACTAGCGGGAGGGCGGGGGAGACCCAGTACTTC. This translates into CASSHPGTSGRAGETQYF.

V usage is TRBV5-6 and J usage is TRBJ2-7; 7 nucleotides agree with TRBD1. This CDR3 spans 17 amino acids. The V gene end was trimmed by 2 bases and the J gene end by 0 bases; junction bases not matched to a gene: 11. Germline loops: CDR1 SGHDT, CDR2 YYEEEE. In DNA, the CDR3 is TGTGCCAGCAGCTTATTAGTGGGGCAGGGGGACTCCTACGAGCAGTACTTC. Its translation: CASSLLVGQGDSYEQYF.

This clone was observed at least ten times. The chain carries TRBV6-6 and TRBJ2-5; 9 nucleotides agree with TRBD1. The CDR3 contains 16 residues. Germline trimming cut 6 bases from V and 4 bases from J; bases unmatched to any gene: 12. Germline V gene sequence: CDR1 MNHNY, CDR2 SVGAGI (reference sequence). The CDR3 spells CASSNRGLGVGETQYF. The CDR3, as DNA: TGTGCCAGCAGCAACAGGGGGCTGGGAGTAGGAGAGACCCAGTACTTC.

This sequence joins TRBV18 and TRBJ2-3, with 13 positions matching TRBD2. CDR3 length equals 16 residues. V shed 3 bases, J shed 2 bases, and the junction held 2 bases outside the gene matches. Germline V gene data show CDR1 as KGHSH and CDR2 as LQKENI. Written as DNA, the CDR3 is TGTGCCAGCTCACCGGGGACTAGCGGGACCACAGATACGCAGTATTTT. This codes for CASSPGTSGTTDTQYF.

The rearrangement joins TRBV27 to TRBJ2-1, with TRBD1 identical over 8 bases. V lost 6 bases to trimming and J lost 6 bases; unmatched junction nucleotides: 4. CDR1 and CDR2 (germline): MNHEY, SMNVEV (reference sequence). The CDR3 has 13 amino acids. The CDR3 coding sequence is TGTGCCAGCAGCTCCGGGACAGGCAATGAGCAGTTCTTC. The encoded protein is CASSSGTGNEQFF.

There are a few counts of this clone. The chain couples TRBV7-8 to TRBJ2-3; D possibly uses TRBD1 or TRBD2 (5 bases each). This CDR3 has 14 amino acids. V dropped 5 bases and J dropped 6 bases, with 15 bases sitting between them. The germline V gene has CDR1 SGHVS and CDR2 FQNEAQ. CDR3 region: CASSQGRRVDTQYF. The CDR3 nucleotides read TGTGCCAGCAGCCAGGGCCGGCGGGTGGATACGCAGTATTTT. Combining the CDR3 with reference TRBV7-8 and TRBJ2-3 gives the whole variable domain GAGVSQSPRYKVAKRGQDVALRCDPISGHVSLFWYQQALGQGPEFLTYFQNEAQLDKSGLPSDRFFAERPEGSVSTLKIQRTQQEDSAVYLCASSQGRRVDTQYFGPGTRLTVL.

This clone was seen a handful of times. This chain uses TRBV5-1 with TRBJ1-3; tentatively, D is TRBD1 (5 bases). Germline V CDR1 and CDR2: SGHRS, YFSETQ. This CDR3 contains 14 residues. Deletions cut 1 base from V and 2 bases from J, with 7 bases between. CDR3 region: CASSLRGAGNTIYF. In DNA, the CDR3 is TGCGCCAGCAGCTTGAGGGGCGCTGGAAACACCATATATTTT.

The V gene is TRBV11-1, the J gene TRBJ2-1; D call uncertain. Looked up from germline, CDR1 is SGHAT and CDR2 is FQDESV (reference sequence). The V end was cut by 3 bases, the J end by 2 bases, with 11 bases between. This CDR3 is built from 15 residues. CDR3: CASSFGPVTYNEQFF. CDR3 in DNA: TGTGCCAGCAGCTTTGGTCCGGTCACCTACAATGAGCAGTTCTTC.

The rearrangement uses TRBV6-2 or TRBV6-3 and TRBJ1-1; D not resolved. The V gene lost 3 bases and the J gene lost 4 bases, with 9 bases spanning the gap. Germline V gene sequence: CDR1 MNHEY, CDR2 SVGEGT. This CDR3 comprises 13 residues. CDR3: CASSYRVGTEAFF. The CDR3 DNA reads as TGTGCCAGCAGTTATCGGGTCGGCACTGAAGCTTTCTTT.

The CDR3 DNA is TGTGCCAGCAACCGGAGATGGGAGACCCAGTACTTC. Its translation: CASNRRWETQYF. The chain is built from TRBV2 and TRBJ2-5; no clear D gene. The germline V and J ends were trimmed by 7 bases and 5 bases, with 11 bases remaining between them. The CDR3 consists of 12 residues. From germline, CDR1 is SNHLY and CDR2 FYNNEI.

The J gene is TRBJ1-3, the V gene TRBV5-6; 7 positions agree with TRBD1. Germline values: CDR1 SGHDT, CDR2 YYEEEE. This CDR3 has 15 amino acids. The ends lost 2 bases at V and 5 bases at J; junction bases unmatched: 7. The CDR3 DNA sequence: TGTGCCAGCAGCTTATGGGACAGCCTAAGAAACACCATATATTTT. It is translated as CASSLWDSLRNTIYF.

This clone was detected only a few times. The V call is TRBV5-4, the J call TRBJ2-7; D call uncertain. The germline V gene encodes CDR1 SGHNT and CDR2 YYREEE (reference sequence). This CDR3 is 16 amino acids long. Trimming stripped 4 bases from V and 6 bases from J, with 23 bases between. This CDR3 is CASSHKSGGVGGEQYF. CDR3 nucleotides: TGTGCCAGCAGCCATAAATCGGGTGGTGTTGGTGGCGAGCAGTACTTC.

This sequence joins TRBV19 and TRBJ1-6; no definite D call. V was shortened by 3 bases and J by 8 bases, with 5 bases between the two germline ends. Looked up from germline, CDR1 is LNHDA and CDR2 is SQIVND (reference sequence). This CDR3 region has 12 residues. This CDR3 reads CASSMADSPLHF. CDR3 in DNA: TGTGCCAGTAGTATGGCGGATTCACCCCTCCACTTT.

This clone was seen only a few times. Here the CDR3 DNA reads TGTGCCAGTAGTGACAGGGATTCACCCCTCCACTTT. Translating gives CASSDRDSPLHF. The chain combines TRBV19 with TRBJ1-6, with 7 positions matching TRBD1. Germline-derived CDR1 and CDR2 are LNHDA and SQIVND (reference sequence). V trimming: 5 bases; J trimming: 8 bases; junction bases outside the gene matches: 0. The length of the CDR3 is 12 residues.

On this clone: Other DNA variants within this sample encode the same CDR3. The V call is TRBV4-3, the J call TRBJ2-5, with unresolved D. Germline V lookup: CDR1 LGHNA, CDR2 YSLEER. The CDR3 extends over 13 amino acids. V was shortened by 0 bases and J by 1 base, with 3 bases between the two germline ends. As DNA, the CDR3 is TGCGCCAGCAGCCAAGACCGCCAAGAGACCCAGTACTTC. Its translation: CASSQDRQETQYF.